Listed here are 21 T cell receptor beta chains from one sample, sequenced in a study of CD8+ T cells in alopecia areata. Treatment in this sample: oral pan-JAK inhibitor, 5-10 mg twice daily. After isolation, RNA underwent reverse transcription to generate cDNA as the sequencing template. Profiling relied on immunoSEQ multiplex PCR, and the TCRdb table lists in-frame clones only, not all of them. This table holds 110,000 or so clones, roughly 63% found once. The specimen was CD8+ T cells sorted from blood, collected at week 4, from a patient treated with tofacitinib. All receptors derive from a human donor with alopecia areata.

The chain couples TRBV4-1 to TRBJ2-1; D gene unclear. CDR1 and CDR2 (germline): MGHRA, YSYEKL. The CDR3 contains 13 residues. Trimming took off 0 bases at V and 8 bases at J, with 8 bases between the two ends. The CDR3 DNA follows: TGCGCCAGCAGCCAAGAAGTTAGTGATGAGCAGTTCTTC. Translated, it gives CASSQEVSDEQFF.

The rearrangement links TRBV2 to TRBJ1-1; D remains ambiguous. There are 13 residues in the CDR3. Trimming took 2 bases from V and 5 from J, leaving 9 bases between them. The germline CDR1 and CDR2 sequences are SNHLY and FYNNEI. In nucleotides, the CDR3 is TGTGCCAGCAGTGAAAAGGGTCGGACTGAAGCTTTCTTT. Translation: CASSEKGRTEAFF.

This chain connects TRBV29-1 to TRBJ1-4, with unresolved D. Looked up from germline, CDR1 is SQVTM and CDR2 is ANQGSEA. Trimming took off 1 base at V and 0 bases at J, with 9 bases between the two ends. This CDR3 region has 15 residues. CDR3 coding DNA: TGCAGCGTTGAAGTAGACACCGCAACTAATGAAAAACTGTTTTTT. As protein: CSVEVDTATNEKLFF.

The chain employs TRBV27 and TRBJ2-5; tentative D call: TRBD1 (6 bases). Germline CDR1 reads MNHEY; CDR2 reads SMNVEV (reference sequence). Trimming stripped 5 bases from V and 1 base from J, with 8 bases between. The CDR3 loop spans 13 amino acids. The CDR3 sequence is CASSRQAQETQYF. CDR3 nucleotides: TGTGCCAGCAGTCGACAGGCCCAAGAGACCCAGTACTTC.

The gene calls are TRBV29-1 and TRBJ1-2; perhaps TRBD1 as D (5 bases). The CDR3 runs to 13 residues. Looked up from germline, CDR1 is SQVTM and CDR2 is ANQGSEA. The V end was cut by 7 bases, the J end by 5 bases, with 17 bases between. CDR3 DNA: TGCAGCGGTCTCTCCGGGACTGCATATGGCTACACCTTC. The encoded protein is CSGLSGTAYGYTF. The variable domain in full, with the rest retrieved from reference TRBV29-1 and TRBJ1-2, is SAVISQKPSRDICQRGTSLTIQCQVDSQVTMMFWYRQQPGQSLTLIATANQGSEATYESGFVIDKFPISRPNLTFSTLTVSNMSPEDSSIYLCSGLSGTAYGYTFGSGTRLTVV.

This chain connects TRBV18 to TRBJ2-7; D is uncertain. From germline, CDR1 is KGHSH and CDR2 LQKENI. V was clipped by 6 bases and J by 5 bases, with 8 bases between them. CDR3 length equals 11 residues. DNA of the CDR3: TGTGCCAGCTCCTCTTCGGACGAGCAGTACTTC. Encoded protein: CASSSSDEQYF.

This clone occurred once. The rearrangement uses TRBV4-1 and TRBJ1-1, with 7 nucleotides matching TRBD1. Germline CDR1 reads MGHRA; CDR2 reads YSYEKL. This CDR3 contains 15 residues. V lost 1 base to trimming and J lost 0 bases; unmatched junction nucleotides: 2. The CDR3 coding sequence is TGCGCCAGCAGCCAAGTGACAGGGTTGAACACTGAAGCTTTCTTT. Protein: CASSQVTGLNTEAFF.

The V gene is TRBV5-1, the J gene TRBJ1-1; 7 positions agree with TRBD1. CDR3 size: 15 residues. Germline V gene lookup returns CDR1 SGHRS and CDR2 YFSETQ. Germline trimming cut 4 bases from V and 4 bases from J; bases unmatched to any gene: 10. This CDR3 reads CASSLVEGASTEAFF. The CDR3 bases are TGCGCCAGCAGCCTCGTTGAGGGGGCGAGCACTGAAGCTTTCTTT.

There are a few counts of this clone. The genes are TRBV4-3 and TRBJ2-3, with D hard to call. V shed 0 bases and J shed 4 bases, with 20 bases lying between them. Germline V CDR1 and CDR2: LGHNA, YSLEER. CDR3 length: 18 residues. The CDR3 DNA is TGCGCCAGCAGCCAAGATAGGATGGGCAGCCCGTGGGCAGATACGCAGTATTTT. Amino acids: CASSQDRMGSPWADTQYF.

The V and J genes are TRBV11-2 and TRBJ2-1; TRBD2 matches at 11 bases. After removal of 0 bases from V and 10 bases from J, the junction contained 8 bases not matched to a gene. The germline gives CDR1 SGHAT, CDR2 FQNNGV. The CDR3 has 16 residues. The CDR3 bases are TGTGCCAGCAGCTTAGAGGGCAGTAGCGGGGGGGCCGAGCAGTTCTTC. Its translation: CASSLEGSSGGAEQFF.

The chain has TRBV30 and TRBJ2-7; D uncertain. The CDR3 consists of 13 residues. The germline CDR1 and CDR2 sequences are GTSNPN and SVGIG (reference sequence). With 1 base removed from V and 2 bases from J, the gap between germline ends came to 9 bases. The DNA of the CDR3 is TGTGCCTGGAGTGCCGGTCTTACCTACGAGCAGTACTTC. Encoded protein: CAWSAGLTYEQYF.

This clone was counted once. This chain uses TRBV6-5 with TRBJ2-3; the D is unclear. The CDR3 has 14 residues. CDR1 is MNHEY and CDR2 is SVGAGI in the germline V gene. V dropped 1 base and J dropped 2 bases, with 7 bases sitting between them. CDR3 amino acids: CASSYLPLTDTQYF. CDR3 sequence (DNA): TGTGCCAGCAGTTACTTGCCACTCACAGATACGCAGTATTTT.

V and J are TRBV5-1 and TRBJ2-5, with D possibly called TRBD1 or TRBD2 (7 bases each). CDR1 and CDR2 from the germline V gene are SGHRS and YFSETQ. V was pared by 1 base and J by 4 bases, with 20 bases between. CDR3 length: 17 amino acids. In DNA form, the CDR3 reads TGCGCCAGCAGCTTGTGGGAGGGACAGAGACGGTCAGAGACCCAGTACTTC. Translating gives CASSLWEGQRRSETQYF. Together with reference TRBV5-1 and TRBJ2-5, the CDR3 gives the full variable domain: KAGVTQTPRYLIKTRGQQVTLSCSPISGHRSVSWYQQTPGQGLQFLFEYFSETQRNKGNFPGRFSGRQFSNSRSEMNVSTLELGDSALYLCASSLWEGQRRSETQYFGPGTRLLVL.

V is TRBV29-1 and J is TRBJ2-7; D perhaps matches TRBD2 (6 bases). Trimming took 7 bases from V and 3 from J, leaving 16 bases between them. Germline values: CDR1 SQVTM, CDR2 ANQGSEA. This CDR3 contains 13 residues. For the CDR3, the DNA is TGCAGCGCCCAATCGGGACTTTACTACGAGCAGTACTTC. It encodes CSAQSGLYYEQYF.

The chain recombines TRBV7-9 with TRBJ1-5, with 10 bases lining up with TRBD1. The CDR3 is made up of 16 amino acids. Germline assignment: CDR1 SEHNR and CDR2 FQNEAQ (reference sequence). The junction had 10 bases not matched to a gene; V was cut back by 5 bases and J by 6 bases. CDR3 nucleotide sequence: TGTGCCAGCAGCGACTCGGGACAGGGGATCGGTCAGCCCCAGCATTTT. Its protein is CASSDSGQGIGQPQHF. Complete variable domain (other parts from reference TRBV7-9 and TRBJ1-5): DTGVSQNPRHKITKRGQNVTFRCDPISEHNRLYWYRQTLGQGPEFLTYFQNEAQLEKSRLLSDRFSAERPKGSFSTLEIQRTEQGDSAMYLCASSDSGQGIGQPQHFGDGTRLSIL.

The chain uses TRBV6-5 and TRBJ2-5; the D is unclear. Trimming took 5 bases from V and 4 from J, leaving 11 bases between them. This CDR3 has 13 amino acids. Per germline, CDR1 MNHEY and CDR2 SVGAGI. The CDR3 reads CASSKNILETQYF. The CDR3 region has the DNA TGTGCCAGCAGTAAAAACATACTAGAGACCCAGTACTTC.

The V gene is TRBV28, the J gene TRBJ2-7; 14 nucleotides match TRBD2. This CDR3 contains 17 residues. Per germline, CDR1 MDHEN and CDR2 SYDVKM. V gave up 6 bases and J gave up 0 bases; unmatched junction bases: 7. The CDR3 here is CASSPGLAGVTSYEQYF. DNA of the CDR3: TGTGCCAGCAGCCCGGGACTAGCGGGGGTAACCTCCTACGAGCAGTACTTC.

This clone appeared a few times. The V gene is TRBV29-1, the J gene TRBJ2-3, with D uncertain. The CDR3 extends over 13 amino acids. The germline V gene has CDR1 SQVTM and CDR2 ANQGSEA. V lost 3 bases and J lost 2, with 9 bases in between. This chain's CDR3 is CSVEDRITDTQYF. DNA for the CDR3: TGCAGCGTTGAGGATCGGATCACAGATACGCAGTATTTT.

This chain connects TRBV5-6 to TRBJ1-1, with no clear D. V lost 3 bases, J lost 0 bases, and 15 bases lay in between. Germline V CDR1 and CDR2: SGHDT, YYEEEE. The CDR3 has 16 residues. The DNA of the CDR3 is TGTGCCAGCAGCTCCGCCCTGATCGGGATGAACACTGAAGCTTTCTTT. It is translated as CASSSALIGMNTEAFF.

This clone was observed a few times. The V and J genes are TRBV7-9 and TRBJ1-4, with D perhaps TRBD1 (6 bases). Trimming stripped 4 bases from V and 5 bases from J, with 14 bases between. The CDR3 runs to 15 residues. Germline-derived CDR1 and CDR2 are SEHNR and FQNEAQ (reference sequence). The CDR3 is CASSSTGSLNEKLFF. In nucleotides, the CDR3 is TGTGCCAGCAGCTCAACAGGGAGCCTGAATGAAAAACTGTTTTTT.

This chain uses TRBV2 with TRBJ1-2, with D possibly matching TRBD1 (6 bases). The V gene's germline CDR1 is SNHLY and CDR2 FYNNEI. The CDR3 runs to 12 residues. The V end lost 6 bases, the J end lost 7 bases, and 12 bases lay between the germline ends. CDR3 in DNA: TGTGCCAGCAGCACCGGACAGTCTGGCTACACCTTC. This codes for CASSTGQSGYTF.